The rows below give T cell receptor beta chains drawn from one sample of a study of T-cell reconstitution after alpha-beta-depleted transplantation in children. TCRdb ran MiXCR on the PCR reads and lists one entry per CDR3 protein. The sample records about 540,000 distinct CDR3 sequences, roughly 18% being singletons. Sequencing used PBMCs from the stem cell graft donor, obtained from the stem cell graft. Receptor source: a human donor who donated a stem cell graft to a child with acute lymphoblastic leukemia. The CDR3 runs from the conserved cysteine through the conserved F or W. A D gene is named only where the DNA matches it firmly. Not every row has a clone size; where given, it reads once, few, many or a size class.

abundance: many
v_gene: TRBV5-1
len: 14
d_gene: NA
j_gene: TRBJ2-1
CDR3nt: TGCGCCAGCAGCCTGGCCGTGGCGGGTGATGAGCAGTTCTTC
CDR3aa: CASSLAVAGDEQFF

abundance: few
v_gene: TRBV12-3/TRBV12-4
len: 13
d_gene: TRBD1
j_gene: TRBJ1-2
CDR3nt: TGTGCCAGCAGTCCATCAGGGGGAGGCGGCTACACCTTC
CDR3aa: CASSPSGGGGYTF

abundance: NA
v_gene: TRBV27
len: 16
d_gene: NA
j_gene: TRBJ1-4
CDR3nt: TGTGCCAGCAGAGATCTTTTAGGGGCACGGGCAGAAAAACTGTTTTTT
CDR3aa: CASRDLLGARAEKLFF

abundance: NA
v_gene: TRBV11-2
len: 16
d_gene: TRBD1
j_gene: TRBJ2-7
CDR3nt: TGTGCCAGCAGCTTAGAATGGGACAGCTCGTCCTACGAGCAGTACTTC
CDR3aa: CASSLEWDSSSYEQYF

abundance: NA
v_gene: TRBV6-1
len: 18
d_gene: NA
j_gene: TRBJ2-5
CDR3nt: TGTGCCAGCAGAGGCCTCCCCCCTGGCGGAGTTTACCAAGAGACCCAGTACTTC
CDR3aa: CASRGLPPGGVYQETQYF

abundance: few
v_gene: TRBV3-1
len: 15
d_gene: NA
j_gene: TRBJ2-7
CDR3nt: TGTGCCAGCAGCCAAGATACTCGATTTCTCGGCGAGCAGTACTTC
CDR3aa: CASSQDTRFLGEQYF

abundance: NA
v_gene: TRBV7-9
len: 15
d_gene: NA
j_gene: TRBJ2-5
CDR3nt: TGTGCCAGCAGCCCCGTGGACCGAGGGGGGGAGACCCAGTACTTC
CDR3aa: CASSPVDRGGETQYF

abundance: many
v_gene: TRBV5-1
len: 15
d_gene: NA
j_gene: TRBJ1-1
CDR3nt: TGCGCCAGCAGCTCTAGCGGGTGGCAGAACACTGAAGCTTTCTTT
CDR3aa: CASSSSGWQNTEAFF

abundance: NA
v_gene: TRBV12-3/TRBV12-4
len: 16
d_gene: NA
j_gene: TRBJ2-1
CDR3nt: TGTGCCAGCAGTCCCGGGGACATCTACAAGCAAAATGAGCAGTTCTTC
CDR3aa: CASSPGDIYKQNEQFF

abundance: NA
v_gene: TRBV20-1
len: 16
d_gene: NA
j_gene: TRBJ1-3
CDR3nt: TGCAGTGCTAGGGACAGTACGACTATTTCTGGAAACACCATATATTTT
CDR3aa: CSARDSTTISGNTIYF

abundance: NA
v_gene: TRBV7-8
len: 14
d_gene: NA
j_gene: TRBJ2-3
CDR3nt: TGTGCCAGCAGCTTAGACTCGGGGCTGGATACGCAGTATTTT
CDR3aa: CASSLDSGLDTQYF

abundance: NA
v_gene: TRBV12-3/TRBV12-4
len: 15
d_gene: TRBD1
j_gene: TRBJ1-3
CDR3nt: TGTGCCAGCAGGCCGGACAGGCGCTCTGGAAACACCATATATTTT
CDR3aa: CASRPDRRSGNTIYF

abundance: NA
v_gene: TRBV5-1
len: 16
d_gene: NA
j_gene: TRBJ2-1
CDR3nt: TGCGCCAGCAGCTTGGGAGATTTACCCACCTACAATGAGCAGTTCTTC
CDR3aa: CASSLGDLPTYNEQFF

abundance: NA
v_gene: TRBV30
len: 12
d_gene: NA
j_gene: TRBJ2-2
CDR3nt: TGTGCCTGGAGTGTGTCTGGCGGGGAGCTGTTTTTT
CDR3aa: CAWSVSGGELFF

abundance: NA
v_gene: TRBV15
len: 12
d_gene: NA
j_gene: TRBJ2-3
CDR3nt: TGTGCCACCGGCGGGAGCACAGATACGCAGTATTTT
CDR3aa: CATGGSTDTQYF

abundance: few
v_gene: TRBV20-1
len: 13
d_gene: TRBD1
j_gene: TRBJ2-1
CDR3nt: TGCAGTGCTTGGGGGGACAGGGGGAATGAGCAGTTCTTC
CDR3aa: CSAWGDRGNEQFF

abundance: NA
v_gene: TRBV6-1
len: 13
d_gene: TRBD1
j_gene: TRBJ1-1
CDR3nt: TGTGCCGACCGGGACAGGGGTCGTACTGAAGCTTTCTTT
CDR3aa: CADRDRGRTEAFF

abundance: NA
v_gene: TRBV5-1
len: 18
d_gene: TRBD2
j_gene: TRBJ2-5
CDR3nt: TGCGCCAGCAGCTTGGGACTAGCGGGAGGCACCTCCCAAGAGACCCAGTACTTC
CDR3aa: CASSLGLAGGTSQETQYF

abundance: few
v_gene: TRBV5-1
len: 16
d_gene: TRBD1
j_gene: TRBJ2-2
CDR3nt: TGCGCCAGCAGCTTGGGAACAGGGGCATACACCGGGGAGCTGTTTTTT
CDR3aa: CASSLGTGAYTGELFF

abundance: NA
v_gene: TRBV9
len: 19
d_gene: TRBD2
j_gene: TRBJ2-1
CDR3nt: TGTGCCAGCAGCGTAGGAGTACTAGCGGGTACGAGCTCCTACAATGAGCAGTTCTTC
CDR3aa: CASSVGVLAGTSSYNEQFF

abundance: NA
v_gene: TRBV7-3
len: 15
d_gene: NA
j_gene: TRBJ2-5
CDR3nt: TGTGCCAGCAGCTTAACGGGGGTTTTCCAAGAGACCCAGTACTTC
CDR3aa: CASSLTGVFQETQYF

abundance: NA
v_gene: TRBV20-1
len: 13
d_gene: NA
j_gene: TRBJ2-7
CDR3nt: TGCAGTGCTAGAGTGCAGGGATTAGACGAGCAGTACTTC
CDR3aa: CSARVQGLDEQYF

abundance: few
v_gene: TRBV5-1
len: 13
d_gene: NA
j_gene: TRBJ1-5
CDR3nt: TGCGCCAGCAGCCCCGGGGACGATCAGCCCCAGCATTTT
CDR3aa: CASSPGDDQPQHF

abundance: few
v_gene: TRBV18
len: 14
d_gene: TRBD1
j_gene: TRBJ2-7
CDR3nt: TGTGCCAGCTCACGACCACAGGGGGGCTACGAGCAGTACTTC
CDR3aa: CASSRPQGGYEQYF

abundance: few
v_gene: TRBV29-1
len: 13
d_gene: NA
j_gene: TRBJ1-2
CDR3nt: TGCAGCGTTGATGGCCCAGAATACTATGGCTACACCTTC
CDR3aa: CSVDGPEYYGYTF

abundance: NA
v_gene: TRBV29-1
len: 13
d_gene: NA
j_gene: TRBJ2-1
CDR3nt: TGCAGCGTTGTGGGGGTCCCCAGGAATGAGCAGTTCTTC
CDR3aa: CSVVGVPRNEQFF

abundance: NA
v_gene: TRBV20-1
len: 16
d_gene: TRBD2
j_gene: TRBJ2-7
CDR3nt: TGCAGTGCTAGAGGTCTTCTAGCGGGAGTAGTTTACGAGCAGTACTTC
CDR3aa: CSARGLLAGVVYEQYF

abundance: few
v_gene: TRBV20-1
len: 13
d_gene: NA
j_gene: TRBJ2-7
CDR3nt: TGCAGTGCTAGAATGGCAGGGGAATACGAGCAGTACTTC
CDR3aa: CSARMAGEYEQYF

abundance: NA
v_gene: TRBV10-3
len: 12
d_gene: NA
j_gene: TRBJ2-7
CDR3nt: TGTGCCATCAGTGACGAAACGTACGAGCAGTACTTC
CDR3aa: CAISDETYEQYF

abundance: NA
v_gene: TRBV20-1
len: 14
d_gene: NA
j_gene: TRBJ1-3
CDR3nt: TGCAGTGCCTTGGGTAGGGGCCCTGGAAACACCATATATTTT
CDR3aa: CSALGRGPGNTIYF

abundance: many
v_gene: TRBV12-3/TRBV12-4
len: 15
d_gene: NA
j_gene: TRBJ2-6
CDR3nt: TGTGCCAGCAGTTCCCCGTGGTCTGGGGCCAACGTCCTGACTTTC
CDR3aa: CASSSPWSGANVLTF

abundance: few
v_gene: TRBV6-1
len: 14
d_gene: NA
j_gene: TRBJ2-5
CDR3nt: TGTGCCAGCAGTCCCGGGACCCTTGGGGAGACCCAGTACTTC
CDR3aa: CASSPGTLGETQYF

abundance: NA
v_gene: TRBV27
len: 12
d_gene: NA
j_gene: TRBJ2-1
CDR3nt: TGTGCCAGCAGTTTTTCTGATGCGGAGCAGTTCTTC
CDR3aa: CASSFSDAEQFF

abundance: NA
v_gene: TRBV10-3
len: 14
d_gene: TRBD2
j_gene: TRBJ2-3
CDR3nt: TGTGCCATCAAGACTAGCGGTGAGACAGATACGCAGTATTTT
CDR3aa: CAIKTSGETDTQYF

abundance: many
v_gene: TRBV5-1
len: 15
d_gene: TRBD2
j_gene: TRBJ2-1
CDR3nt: TGCGCCAGCAGCTTGAGGACTAGCGGGGACAATGAGCAGTTCTTC
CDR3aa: CASSLRTSGDNEQFF

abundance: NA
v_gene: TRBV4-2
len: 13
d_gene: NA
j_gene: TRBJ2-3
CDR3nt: TGTGCCAGCAGCCAAGGGCCCACAGATACGCAGTATTTT
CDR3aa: CASSQGPTDTQYF

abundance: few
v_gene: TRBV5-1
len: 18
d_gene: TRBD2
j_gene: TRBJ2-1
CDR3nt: TGCGCCAGCAGCTTGGTGGAATCGGGGCTAGCGGGTATCAATGAGCAGTTCTTC
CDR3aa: CASSLVESGLAGINEQFF

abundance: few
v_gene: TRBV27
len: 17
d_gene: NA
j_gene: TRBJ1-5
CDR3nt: TGTGCCAGCAGTTCAATAGAGGGTTATTATAGCAATCAGCCCCAGCATTTT
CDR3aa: CASSSIEGYYSNQPQHF

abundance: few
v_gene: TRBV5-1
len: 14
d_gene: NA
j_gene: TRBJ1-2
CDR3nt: TGCGCCAGCAGCTTGGCCCGGGGACTCTATGGCTACACCTTC
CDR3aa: CASSLARGLYGYTF

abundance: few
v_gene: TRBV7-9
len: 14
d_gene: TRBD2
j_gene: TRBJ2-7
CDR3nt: TGTGCCAGCAGCTACACTAGCGGGGTGAACGAGCAGTACTTC
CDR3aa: CASSYTSGVNEQYF

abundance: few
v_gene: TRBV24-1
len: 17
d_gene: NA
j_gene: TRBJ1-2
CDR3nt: TGTGCCACCAGTGACAACTCTATTACAGGGCCCCTAAGGGGCTACACCTTC
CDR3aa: CATSDNSITGPLRGYTF

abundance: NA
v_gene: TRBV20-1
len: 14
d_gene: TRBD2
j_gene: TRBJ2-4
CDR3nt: TGCAGTGCTTTTGAAGCGGGATATCTGAACATTCAGTACTTC
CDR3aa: CSAFEAGYLNIQYF

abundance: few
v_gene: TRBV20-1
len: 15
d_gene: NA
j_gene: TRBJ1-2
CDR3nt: TGCAGTGCTCCCGCTCTAGAGGAGGGATACTATGGCTACACCTTC
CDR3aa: CSAPALEEGYYGYTF

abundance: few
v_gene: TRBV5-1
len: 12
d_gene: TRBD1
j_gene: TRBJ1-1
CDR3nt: TGCGCCAGCAGCCCACGGGACAGTGAAGCTTTCTTT
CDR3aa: CASSPRDSEAFF

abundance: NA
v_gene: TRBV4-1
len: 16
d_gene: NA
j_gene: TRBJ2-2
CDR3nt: TGCGCCAGCAGCCCGATAGGGAGGAGGGTATCCGGGGAGCTGTTTTTT
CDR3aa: CASSPIGRRVSGELFF

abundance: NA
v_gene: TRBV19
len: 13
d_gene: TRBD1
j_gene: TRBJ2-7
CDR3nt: TGTGCCAGTAGGGGACAGGGGACGGACGAGCAGTACTTC
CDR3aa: CASRGQGTDEQYF

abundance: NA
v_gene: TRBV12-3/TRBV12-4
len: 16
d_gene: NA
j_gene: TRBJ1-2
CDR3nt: TGTGCCAGCAGTTTCTCCGGGACACGATGGAACTATGGCTACACCTTC
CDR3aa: CASSFSGTRWNYGYTF

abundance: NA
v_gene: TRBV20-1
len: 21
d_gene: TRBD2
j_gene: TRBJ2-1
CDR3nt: TGCTGTGCTAGAGACCGATGGACTAGCGGGAGCTCCGGCCTACTCTACAATGAGCAGTTCTTC
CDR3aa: CCARDRWTSGSSGLLYNEQFF

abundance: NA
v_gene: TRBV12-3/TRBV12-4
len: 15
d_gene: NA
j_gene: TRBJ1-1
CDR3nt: TGTGCCAGCAGTTCCCCCTGGGGAGGAAACACTGAAGCTTTCTTT
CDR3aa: CASSSPWGGNTEAFF